Following are 25 T cell receptor beta chains from one sample sequenced in a study of blood T cell repertoires in COVID-19. TCRdb keeps only in-frame clones here, not all; method: immunoSEQ multiplex PCR. Of 350,000 or so clones in the sample, approximately 92% were seen once. Sequencing was done on a sample of PBMCs or T cells enriched from blood (not recorded which). The receptors stem from a woman in her twenties or thirties who had recovered from COVID-19.

This sequence joins TRBV29-1 and TRBJ1-5; 7 nucleotides match TRBD1. Germline values: CDR1 SQVTM, CDR2 ANQGSEA. Trimming at V came to 6 bases and at J to 0 bases, leaving 5 bases not matched to a gene. The CDR3 runs to 14 residues. Here the CDR3 reads CSVTAGGSNQPQHF. CDR3 sequence (DNA): TGCAGCGTGACTGCAGGGGGTAGCAATCAGCCCCAGCATTTT.

The chain couples TRBV7-3 to TRBJ1-5; 8 bases match TRBD1. Trimming took 5 bases from V and 4 from J; bases not matched to a gene: 7. Germline lookup yields CDR1 SGHTA and CDR2 FQGTGA. The CDR3 consists of 15 residues. DNA for the CDR3: TGTGCCAGCAGCCCACAGGGGGGTTATAATCAGCCCCAGCATTTT. Protein sequence: CASSPQGGYNQPQHF.

In this sample, this clone turned up once. This rearrangement joins TRBV5-1 to TRBJ1-1; 8 positions match TRBD1. The CDR3 has 15 residues. Losses at the gene ends were 4 bases for V and 4 bases for J; bases not matched to a gene: 9. Germline V gene data show CDR1 as SGHRS and CDR2 as YFSETQ. CDR3 in amino acids: CASSMGQVSGTEAFF. DNA of the CDR3: TGCGCCAGCAGCATGGGACAGGTTAGTGGCACTGAAGCTTTCTTT.

CDR3 sequence (DNA): TGTGCCAGCAGCATTGGACAGATTAATCAGCCCCAGCATTTT. Protein: CASSIGQINQPQHF. This chain joins TRBV5-6 and TRBJ1-5; TRBD1 might be the D (6 bases). The CDR3 contains 14 residues. With 4 bases removed from V and 4 bases from J, the gap between germline ends came to 12 bases. Germline CDR1 and CDR2: SGHDT and YYEEEE.

The chain employs TRBV27 and TRBJ2-7; TRBD1 matches 10 bases. The CDR3 consists of 15 residues. Germline assignment: CDR1 MNHEY and CDR2 SMNVEV (reference sequence). The V segment lost 6 bases and the J segment 2 bases; nucleotides outside the gene matches: 7. The CDR3 DNA sequence: TGTGCCAGCAGCCACGACAGGGGGCAGACCTACGAGCAGTACTTC. Translating it yields CASSHDRGQTYEQYF.

The chain joins TRBV11-3 to TRBJ1-1; no clear D gene. The V end was cut by 4 bases, the J end by 1 base, with 7 bases between. The CDR3 runs to 13 residues. CDR1 and CDR2 from the germline V gene are SGHNT and YENEEA. This CDR3 reads CASSSLRNTEAFF. CDR3 sequence (DNA): TGTGCCAGCAGCTCCCTCCGGAACACTGAAGCTTTCTTT.

J is TRBJ2-2 and V is TRBV28, with 7 bases aligning to TRBD1. This CDR3 has 17 amino acids. Trimming at V came to 2 bases and at J to 0 bases, leaving 6 bases not matched to a gene. Germline V lookup: CDR1 MDHEN, CDR2 SYDVKM. The CDR3 sequence is CASSLSPGQSNTGELFF. As DNA, the CDR3 is TGTGCCAGCAGTTTAAGTCCGGGACAGTCGAACACCGGGGAGCTGTTTTTT. The full variable domain, completed using reference TRBV28 and TRBJ2-2, is DVKVTQSSRYLVKRTGEKVFLECVQDMDHENMFWYRQDPGLGLRLIYFSYDVKMKEKGDIPEGYSVSREKKERFSLILESASTNQTSMYLCASSLSPGQSNTGELFFGEGSRLTVL.

The V gene is TRBV6-2 or TRBV6-3, the J gene TRBJ1-5; D gene ambiguous. CDR1 is MNHEY, CDR2 SVGEGT, per germline. The CDR3 has 14 amino acids. V was pared by 2 bases and J by 4 bases, with 9 bases between. CDR3 amino acids: CASSYGLLNQPQHF. CDR3 DNA: TGTGCCAGCAGTTACGGACTTTTAAATCAGCCCCAGCATTTT.

This clone turned up a few times. The chain links TRBV6-5 to TRBJ1-2, with D possibly TRBD1 on 5 matching bases. V lost 2 bases and J lost 4, with 14 bases in between. The germline CDR1 and CDR2 sequences are MNHEY and SVGAGI. CDR3 size: 15 residues. The CDR3: CASSYRGEVGYGYTF. CDR3 in DNA: TGTGCCAGCAGTTACAGAGGGGAGGTCGGCTATGGCTACACCTTC.

The chain is built from TRBV18 and TRBJ1-1, with D perhaps TRBD1 (6 bases). V was clipped by 5 bases and J by 0 bases, with 10 bases between them. The V gene's germline CDR1 is KGHSH and CDR2 LQKENI. The CDR3 covers 14 residues. The CDR3 region has the DNA TGTGCCAGCTCAAGGGACATCTTGAACACTGAAGCTTTCTTT. It encodes CASSRDILNTEAFF.

V usage is TRBV9 and J usage is TRBJ2-7; 8 bases align to TRBD1. Germline V lookup: CDR1 SGDLS, CDR2 YYNGEE. The J segment lost 4 bases and the V segment lost 3 bases, leaving 6 bases of the junction unmatched. The CDR3 sequence is 14 residues long. The CDR3 DNA is TGTGCCAGCAGCGCAACAGGGGGGAGATACGAGCAGTACTTC. This codes for CASSATGGRYEQYF.

This chain links TRBV9 with TRBJ2-2; 7 nucleotides align to TRBD2. The V gene end was trimmed by 4 bases and the J gene end by 1 base; junction bases not matched to a gene: 7. This CDR3 spans 16 amino acids. Germline V gene lookup returns CDR1 SGDLS and CDR2 YYNGEE. CDR3 amino acids: CASSPGQRGNTGELFF. CDR3 sequence (DNA): TGTGCCAGCAGCCCCGGGCAGCGGGGGAACACCGGGGAGCTGTTTTTT.

The chain is built from TRBV9 and TRBJ1-6; D might be TRBD1 (5 bases). Looked up from germline, CDR1 is SGDLS and CDR2 is YYNGEE. The CDR3 consists of 16 residues. V dropped 0 bases and J dropped 3 bases, with 10 bases sitting between them. CDR3 nucleotides: TGTGCCAGCAGCGTAGCCCAACAGGTCTATAATTCACCCCTCCACTTT. It specifies CASSVAQQVYNSPLHF.

The J gene is TRBJ2-7, the V gene TRBV7-9; TRBD2 matches 8 bases. J lost 4 bases, V lost 3 bases, and 5 bases had no gene match. The length of the CDR3 is 14 residues. Germline assignment: CDR1 SEHNR and CDR2 FQNEAQ (reference sequence). The DNA for the CDR3 is TGTGCCAGCAGCTTGGCGGGGGGTAGGTACGAGCAGTACTTC. Translation: CASSLAGGRYEQYF.

V is TRBV10-3 and J is TRBJ1-5; 7 bases align to TRBD1. In germline, CDR1 is ENHRY, CDR2 SYGVKD. The CDR3 covers 13 residues. V was pared by 4 bases and J by 5 bases, with 2 bases of the junction left unmatched. DNA for the CDR3: TGTGCCATCAGTGGGGACAGAGATCAGCCCCAGCATTTT. Its protein is CAISGDRDQPQHF.

The chain uses TRBV28 and TRBJ2-7; 9 bases are shared with TRBD1. Germline-derived CDR1 and CDR2 are MDHEN and SYDVKM. Trimming at V came to 5 bases and at J to 1 base, leaving 6 bases not matched to a gene. The CDR3 contains 15 residues. CDR3 in amino acids: CASSTGQGISYEQYF. The CDR3 coding sequence is TGTGCCAGCAGTACGGGACAGGGAATTTCCTACGAGCAGTACTTC.

The chain recombines TRBV5-4 with TRBJ1-5; 7 bases line up with TRBD1. Germline CDR1 is SGHNT and CDR2 is YYREEE (reference sequence). This CDR3 region has 19 residues. The J segment lost 2 bases and the V segment lost 0 bases, leaving 14 bases of the junction unmatched. The DNA for the CDR3 is TGTGCCAGCAGCTTGGGGCCGACAGGGACTGGTTTGGGCAATCAGCCCCAGCATTTT. Its protein is CASSLGPTGTGLGNQPQHF.

This chain joins TRBV3-1 (or the pseudogene TRBV3-2) and TRBJ1-1, with 8 bases identical to TRBD1. Unmatched junction bases numbered 5, after V lost 5 bases and J lost 9 bases. CDR1 is LGHDT, CDR2 YNNKEL, per germline (reference sequence). This CDR3 is built from 12 residues. CDR3 amino acids: CASSFRQGQAFF. The CDR3 nucleotides are TGTGCCAGCAGCTTTAGACAGGGGCAAGCTTTCTTT.

The V and J genes are TRBV7-9 and TRBJ1-2; TRBD1 aligns across 12 bases. Germline V gene sequence: CDR1 SEHNR, CDR2 FQNEAQ (reference sequence). V gave up 4 bases and J gave up 6 bases; unmatched junction bases: 9. The CDR3 has 16 residues. CDR3 coding DNA: TGTGCCAGCAGCTCCGCTCGGGACAGGGGGCAGGATGGCTACACCTTC. Amino acid sequence: CASSSARDRGQDGYTF. Filled out from reference TRBV7-9 and TRBJ1-2, the complete variable domain reads DTGVSQNPRHKITKRGQNVTFRCDPISEHNRLYWYRQTLGQGPEFLTYFQNEAQLEKSRLLSDRFSAERPKGSFSTLEIQRTEQGDSAMYLCASSSARDRGQDGYTFGSGTRLTVV.

The chain carries TRBV18 and TRBJ2-3, with 9 bases lining up with TRBD2. There are 15 residues in the CDR3. CDR1 and CDR2 from the germline V gene are KGHSH and LQKENI. The ends lost 3 bases at V and 4 bases at J; junction bases unmatched: 5. CDR3 coding DNA: TGTGCCAGCTCACCGCCGGGACTAGCTCCAGATACGCAGTATTTT. Residues: CASSPPGLAPDTQYF.

This chain uses TRBV9 with TRBJ2-2; 12 bases agree with TRBD1. Unmatched junction bases numbered 11, after V lost 3 bases and J lost 5 bases. The CDR3 has 18 residues. CDR1 and CDR2 from the germline V gene are SGDLS and YYNGEE. As DNA, the CDR3 is TGTGCCAGCAGCGCCCAAGGGGGGACAGGGGGCCGAACCGGGGAGCTGTTTTTT. Its protein is CASSAQGGTGGRTGELFF.

The V gene is TRBV28, the J gene TRBJ1-5; possible D gene TRBD1, 5 bases. CDR3 size: 16 residues. In germline, CDR1 is MDHEN, CDR2 SYDVKM. V lost 0 bases to trimming and J lost 1 base, with 10 bases between them. This chain's CDR3 is CASSLWGQASNQPQHF. The CDR3 nucleotides are TGTGCCAGCAGTTTATGGGGGCAGGCGAGCAATCAGCCCCAGCATTTT.

This clone showed up just once. The chain carries TRBV19 and TRBJ1-5; TRBD1 might be the D (5 bases). Germline CDR1 is LNHDA and CDR2 is SQIVND (reference sequence). CDR3 length: 12 amino acids. V was pared by 4 bases and J by 11 bases, with 12 bases between. The CDR3 spells CASSTSRGAQHF. CDR3 bases: TGTGCCAGTAGTACCTCACGGGGGGCCCAGCATTTT. The complete variable domain, with remaining parts taken from reference TRBV19 and TRBJ1-5, reads DGGITQSPKYLFRKEGQNVTLSCEQNLNHDAMYWYRQDPGQGLRLIYYSQIVNDFQKGDIAEGYSVSREKKESFPLTVTSAQKNPTAFYLCASSTSRGAQHFGDGTRLSIL.

This clone was seen only a few times. V and J are TRBV28 and TRBJ1-3; D gene unclear. The V end was cut by 5 bases, the J end by 8 bases, with 10 bases between. There are 12 residues in the CDR3. Germline loops: CDR1 MDHEN, CDR2 SYDVKM. CDR3 sequence (DNA): TGTGCCAGCAGTGGTAGTTCGGACACCATATATTTT. It translates to CASSGSSDTIYF.

V gene TRBV2 combines with J gene TRBJ1-2; D is undetermined. The CDR3 contains 11 residues. The V end was cut by 8 bases, the J end by 8 bases, with 12 bases between. Per the germline V gene, CDR1 is SNHLY and CDR2 is FYNNEI. CDR3 sequence (DNA): TGTGCCAGCGGACGGGGAGAGGGCTACACCTTC. It specifies CASGRGEGYTF.